The 10 T cell receptor beta chains below all came from one sample that was sequenced in a study of T-cell reconstitution after alpha-beta-depleted transplantation in children. Molecular barcoding with unique molecular identifiers was used for the TCRbeta library. MiXCR, applied by TCRdb to the PCR reads, yields one record per CDR3 protein. The top ten hold roughly 0.77% of the sample, which has roughly 670,000 distinct CDR3 sequences, about an eighth seen once. The sample in question was PBMCs, obtained before TCRalphabeta/CD19-depleted stem cell transplant. All receptors come from a girl under 10 years old with congenital amegakaryocytic thrombocytopenia, due to receive a stem cell transplant.

There are many counts of this clonotype. J is TRBJ2-7 and V is TRBV10-3, with 14 bases matching TRBD2. Germline V gene data show CDR1 as ENHRY and CDR2 as SYGVKD. V lost 3 bases and J lost 1; bases outside the gene matches: 17. The CDR3 spans 21 residues. CDR3 region: CAISEPTTRLAGGGWSYEQYF. CDR3 nucleotide sequence: TGTGCCATCAGTGAACCCACCACCCGACTAGCGGGAGGGGGTTGGTCCTACGAGCAGTACTTC.

The chain carries TRBV21-1 and TRBJ2-7; TRBD1 is the table's D call, not checked against the DNA. TRBV21-1 is a recognized pseudogene. The CDR3 has 17 amino acids. The CDR3 DNA follows: TGTGCCAGCTGTTTTTACATCACCGGGACAGGGAACTACGAGCAGTACTTC. Its protein is CASCFYITGTGNYEQYF.

This chain links TRBV12-3 or TRBV12-4 with TRBJ2-1; 12 bases align to TRBD2. The CDR3 contains 13 residues. Trimming cost V 10 bases and J 6 bases; bases outside gene matches: 4. The CDR3 DNA reads TGTGCCACAAGGACTAGCGGGACCAATGAGCAGTTCTTC. Its protein is CATRTSGTNEQFF.

This clonotype was observed many times. The chain is built from TRBV28 and TRBJ2-1; the D is unclear. Trimming took off 3 bases at V and 4 bases at J, with 7 bases between the two ends. Germline CDR1 is MDHEN and CDR2 is SYDVKM. There are 13 residues in the CDR3. CDR3 sequence reads: CASSLLVYNEQFF. For the CDR3, the DNA is TGTGCCAGCAGTTTGTTGGTATACAATGAGCAGTTCTTC.

This clonotype was seen more than once but under ten times. The genes are TRBV29-1 and TRBJ2-7, with a tentative D call TRBD1 (6 bases). CDR3 length: 15 residues. Germline V CDR1 and CDR2: SQVTM, ANQGSEA. The V end lost 6 bases, the J end lost 0 bases, and 18 bases lay between the germline ends. The CDR3 spells CSVGVGDIRSYEQYF. In DNA form, the CDR3 reads TGCAGCGTCGGGGTGGGGGACATCCGCTCCTACGAGCAGTACTTC.

This clonotype has just a few counts. The chain recombines TRBV6-5 with TRBJ2-3; the D gene could be TRBD1 or TRBD2 (5 bases each). The CDR3 has 17 amino acids. Germline lookup yields CDR1 MNHEY and CDR2 SVGAGI. Trimming left V 2 bases short and J 7 bases short, with 22 bases between. The CDR3 region has the DNA TGTGCCAGCAGTTACGTACAGGTACCAGGTTGGAGGAATACGCAGTATTTT. Translating it yields CASSYVQVPGWRNTQYF.

This clonotype was detected ten times or more. The J gene is TRBJ2-3, the V gene TRBV29-1; 9 nucleotides line up with TRBD2. Germline CDR1 is SQVTM and CDR2 is ANQGSEA. The V gene end was trimmed by 4 bases and the J gene end by 2 bases; junction bases not matched to a gene: 16. This CDR3 is built from 18 residues. In DNA form, the CDR3 reads TGCAGCGTTGGCCAATCGCTTAGCGGGAGTTTAATCACAGATACGCAGTATTTT. It yields the protein CSVGQSLSGSLITDTQYF.

This rearrangement joins TRBV5-1 to TRBJ1-4; D uncertain. In germline, CDR1 is SGHRS, CDR2 YFSETQ. Trimming removed 0 bases at V and 4 bases at J, with 7 bases between. There are 14 residues in the CDR3. The CDR3 spells CASSLGAINEKLFF. CDR3 bases: TGCGCCAGCAGCTTGGGGGCCATTAATGAAAAACTGTTTTTT.

This clonotype has a count of ten or more. The CDR3 bases are TGCAGAGCACCCTTCCGGGACAGGGGGCTTGGCTACACCTTC. Translation gives CRAPFRDRGLGYTF. The chain carries TRBV20-1 and TRBJ1-2; 12 nucleotides line up with TRBD1. The germline V gene encodes CDR1 DFQATT and CDR2 SNEGSKA (reference sequence). The CDR3 length is 14 residues.

A few counts support this clonotype. CDR3 nucleotide sequence: TGTGCCAGCAGCCTCGGACAGGGACCTTACTACGAGCAGTACTTC. Protein: CASSLGQGPYYEQYF. This sequence joins TRBV7-6 and TRBJ2-7; 8 bases line up with TRBD1. Germline CDR1 is SGHVS and CDR2 is FNYEAQ. V gave up 5 bases and J gave up 3 bases; unmatched junction bases: 9. The CDR3 spans 15 residues.